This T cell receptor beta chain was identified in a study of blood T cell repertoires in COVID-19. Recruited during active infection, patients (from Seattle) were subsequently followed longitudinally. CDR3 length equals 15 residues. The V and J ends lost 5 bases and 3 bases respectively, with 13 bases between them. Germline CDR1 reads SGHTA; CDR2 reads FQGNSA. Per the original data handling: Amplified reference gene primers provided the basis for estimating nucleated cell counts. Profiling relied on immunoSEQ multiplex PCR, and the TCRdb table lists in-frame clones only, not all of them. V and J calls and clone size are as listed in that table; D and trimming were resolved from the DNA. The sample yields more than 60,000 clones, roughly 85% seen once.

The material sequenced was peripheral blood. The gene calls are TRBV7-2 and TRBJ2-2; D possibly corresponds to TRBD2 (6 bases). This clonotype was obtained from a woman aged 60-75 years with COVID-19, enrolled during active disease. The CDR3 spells CASSRRGMDTGELFF. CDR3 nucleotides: TGTGCCAGCAGCAGACGGGGGATGGACACCGGGGAGCTGTTTTTT. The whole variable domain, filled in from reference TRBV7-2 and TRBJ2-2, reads GAGVSQSPSNKVTEKGKDVELRCDPISGHTALYWYRQSLGQGLEFLIYFQGNSAPDKSGLPSDRFSAERTGGSVSTLTIQRTQQEDSAVYLCASSRRGMDTGELFFGEGSRLTVL.